This passage covers 20 T cell receptor beta chains from one sample sequenced in a study of blood T cell repertoires in COVID-19. Data came from immunoSEQ multiplex PCR; TCRdb stores just in-frame clones and leaves some out. The sample holds some 110,000 clones, roughly four fifths seen once. Sequenced sample: peripheral blood. The receptors originated from an elderly man with COVID-19, enrolled during active disease.

The CDR3 here is CASSLVQGAGELFF. The CDR3 DNA reads TGTGCCAGCAGCTTGGTACAGGGGGCCGGGGAGCTGTTTTTT. This chain joins TRBV5-8 and TRBJ2-2; TRBD1 matches 8 bases. The CDR3 has 14 amino acids. J gave up 6 bases and V 0 bases, and 1 base lay outside the gene matches. Germline V CDR1 and CDR2: SGHTS, YDEGEE.

The J gene is TRBJ2-1, the V gene TRBV3-1 (or the pseudogene TRBV3-2); the D is unclear. Between the trimmed V and J ends, which lost 4 bases and 5 bases, there was a span of 6 bases. The CDR3 has 12 amino acids. Germline V gives CDR1 LGHDT, CDR2 YNNKEL (reference sequence). This chain's CDR3 is CASSPRDNEQFF. The CDR3 DNA is TGTGCCAGCAGCCCACGGGACAATGAGCAGTTCTTC.

Comment on this clone: No conserved phenylalanine or tryptophan ends this CDR3, so it is likely a read error. The limits of the CDR3 on the DNA are not certain, so only TCRdb's listed CDR3 is given. The chain joins TRBV2 to TRBJ2-3; the table's TRBD2 call for D was not verified on the DNA. The germline V gene has CDR1 SNHLY and CDR2 FYNNEI. A total of 12 residues make up the CDR3, ends included. The CDR3 protein is CASSAGLAGLPE.

This chain uses TRBV28 with TRBJ2-1, with 9 bases that match TRBD1. From germline, CDR1 is MDHEN and CDR2 SYDVKM. There are 14 residues in the CDR3. The V and J ends lost 5 bases and 9 bases, in that order; junction bases with no gene match: 8. The CDR3 DNA is TGTGCCAGCAGTACTTCCGGGACAGGGACTGAGCAGTTCTTC. Amino acids: CASSTSGTGTEQFF.

The CDR3 DNA is TGCGCCAGCAGTAGGACTGTGGGGAGCTCCTACAATGAGCAGTTCTTC. This gives the protein CASSRTVGSSYNEQFF. The V and J genes are TRBV10-1 and TRBJ2-1, with D perhaps matching TRBD2 (5 bases). The CDR3 consists of 16 residues. Germline V gene sequence: CDR1 WNHNN, CDR2 SYGVQD (reference sequence). The V end was cut by 5 bases, the J end by 0 bases, with 14 bases between.

To note about this clone: Different DNA sequences within this sample yield the same CDR3. The chain couples TRBV12-3 or TRBV12-4 to TRBJ1-2, with D maybe TRBD1 (5 bases). The CDR3 spans 13 residues. Trimming took off 5 bases at V and 4 bases at J, with 11 bases between the two ends. Here the CDR3 DNA reads TGTGCCAGCAGTCCCGACAGATCCTATGGCTACACCTTC. Protein product: CASSPDRSYGYTF.

This clone has more than one count but fewer than ten. The J gene is TRBJ2-3, the V gene TRBV15, with no clear D. This CDR3 is built from 14 residues. The germline V gene encodes CDR1 LNHNV and CDR2 YYDKDF (reference sequence). Trimming shortened V by 0 bases and J by 2 bases, and 6 bases separated the two germline ends. The CDR3 DNA follows: TGTGCCACCAGCAGAGATCGGGTCACAGATACGCAGTATTTT. Amino acids: CATSRDRVTDTQYF.

This chain connects TRBV11-2 to TRBJ2-1, with D unclear. The V and J ends lost 1 base and 4 bases respectively, with 5 bases between them. The length of the CDR3 is 13 residues. Germline lookup yields CDR1 SGHAT and CDR2 FQNNGV. CDR3 loop: CASSLAQYNEQFF. Here the CDR3 DNA reads TGTGCCAGCAGCTTAGCACAGTACAATGAGCAGTTCTTC.

This chain joins TRBV6-6 and TRBJ1-2, with TRBD1 matching 8 bases. The germline V gene encodes CDR1 MNHNY and CDR2 SVGAGI (reference sequence). This CDR3 spans 14 amino acids. J gave up 5 bases and V 8 bases, and 10 bases lay outside the gene matches. CDR3 nucleotides: TGTGCCAGCGGGAACCCAGGGACAGGATATGGCTACACCTTC. Protein: CASGNPGTGYGYTF.

The chain carries TRBV28 and TRBJ2-7, with 7 bases aligning to TRBD2. The germline V gene encodes CDR1 MDHEN and CDR2 SYDVKM. The CDR3 extends over 14 amino acids. V was clipped by 4 bases and J by 3 bases; unmatched bases: 6. The CDR3 DNA reads as TGTGCCAGCAGTTATCGAGGGAGGGACTACGAGCAGTACTTC. Its translation is CASSYRGRDYEQYF. Full variable domain (remainder filled in from reference TRBV28 and TRBJ2-7): DVKVTQSSRYLVKRTGEKVFLECVQDMDHENMFWYRQDPGLGLRLIYFSYDVKMKEKGDIPEGYSVSREKKERFSLILESASTNQTSMYLCASSYRGRDYEQYFGPGTRLTVT.

This chain links TRBV7-6 with TRBJ1-1; the match to TRBD1 covers 12 bases. Germline-derived CDR1 and CDR2 are SGHVS and FNYEAQ. The length of the CDR3 is 18 residues. The V gene end was trimmed by 0 bases and the J gene end by 0 bases; junction bases not matched to a gene: 5. This chain's CDR3 is CASSLAGDRGQVNTEAFF. The DNA for the CDR3 is TGTGCCAGCAGCTTAGCCGGGGACAGGGGGCAGGTGAACACTGAAGCTTTCTTT.

This clone was observed a few times. This chain links TRBV4-1 with TRBJ2-3, with TRBD2 identical over 9 bases. The junction had 11 bases not matched to a gene; V was cut back by 6 bases and J by 4 bases. This CDR3 is 16 amino acids long. The germline V gene encodes CDR1 MGHRA and CDR2 YSYEKL. The CDR3 loop reads CASSKGPSGISDTQYF. In nucleotides, the CDR3 is TGCGCCAGCAGTAAGGGGCCTAGCGGGATCTCAGATACGCAGTATTTT.

This chain links TRBV21-1 with TRBJ2-7; no check of the table's D call, TRBD1, against the DNA was made. TRBV21-1 represents a pseudogene. The length of the CDR3 is 16 residues. Here the CDR3 reads CASFLQGAAPLYEQYF. The DNA of the CDR3 is TGTGCCAGTTTCCTTCAGGGGGCTGCTCCCCTTTACGAGCAGTACTTC.

The rearrangement uses TRBV15 and TRBJ2-7; 9 bases agree with TRBD1. The CDR3 contains 16 residues. Germline V gene data show CDR1 as LNHNV and CDR2 as YYDKDF (reference sequence). J gave up 1 base and V 4 bases, and 8 bases lay outside the gene matches. CDR3 residues: CATSTGQGFGSYEQYF. Here the CDR3 DNA reads TGTGCCACCAGCACCGGACAGGGGTTTGGGTCCTACGAGCAGTACTTC.

The chain combines TRBV10-3 with TRBJ2-7; the match to TRBD1 covers 8 bases. Germline assignment: CDR1 ENHRY and CDR2 SYGVKD. J was trimmed by 3 bases and V by 2 bases; bases with no gene match: 21. This CDR3 comprises 20 residues. The CDR3 reads CAISETGTGVIKGLFYEQYF. The CDR3 nucleotides read TGTGCCATCAGTGAGACCGGGACAGGCGTCATTAAGGGCCTATTCTACGAGCAGTACTTC.

This sequence joins TRBV10-1 and TRBJ2-5, with a weak D call TRBD2 (6 bases). The CDR3 covers 17 residues. CDR1 is WNHNN and CDR2 is SYGVQD in the germline V gene (reference sequence). Trimming left V 7 bases short and J 1 base short, with 22 bases between. The CDR3 DNA follows: TGCGCCAGCACAGTCGGCCAGACGGGAGTTCTCCAAGAGACCCAGTACTTC. Protein: CASTVGQTGVLQETQYF.

The sample holds a few counts of this clone. The chain is built from TRBV3-1 (or the pseudogene TRBV3-2) and TRBJ2-1; the D gene is possibly TRBD2 (6 bases). V gave up 4 bases and J gave up 7 bases, with 8 bases separating them. CDR3 size: 12 residues. In germline, CDR1 is LGHDT, CDR2 YNNKEL (reference sequence). CDR3 in amino acids: CASSLSGNEQFF. CDR3 coding DNA: TGTGCCAGCAGCCTCAGCGGGAATGAGCAGTTCTTC.

The chain is built from TRBV30 and TRBJ2-2; unclear D gene. Germline CDR1 reads GTSNPN; CDR2 reads SVGIG (reference sequence). Trimming removed 5 bases from V and 0 bases from J, with 10 bases in between. The CDR3 has 14 amino acids. The CDR3 DNA follows: TGTGCCTGGGACCCGAGGACGAACACCGGGGAGCTGTTTTTT. This encodes CAWDPRTNTGELFF.

V gene TRBV28 combines with J gene TRBJ1-4; D not certain. Trimming removed 5 bases from V and 4 bases from J, with 14 bases in between. This CDR3 spans 15 amino acids. From germline, CDR1 is MDHEN and CDR2 SYDVKM. This CDR3 is CASSRTALSNEKLFF. Here the CDR3 DNA reads TGTGCCAGCAGTCGAACAGCTCTCAGTAATGAAAAACTGTTTTTT.

The V and J genes are TRBV7-2 and TRBJ2-1; D is ambiguous. V was clipped by 3 bases and J by 9 bases, with 18 bases between them. Germline V gene lookup returns CDR1 SGHTA and CDR2 FQGNSA. The CDR3 runs to 15 residues. Here the CDR3 reads CASSLAVLEGGEQFF. CDR3 sequence (DNA): TGTGCCAGCAGCTTGGCGGTCCTAGAAGGTGGTGAGCAGTTCTTC.